What follows are 28 T cell receptor beta chains derived from one specimen sequenced in a study of blood T cell repertoires in COVID-19. Assay: immunoSEQ multiplex PCR; the TCRdb copy retains only in-frame clones and omits some. Of approximately 230,000 clones listed, roughly 80% were seen once; the top ten hold around 20%. Sequencing was performed on peripheral blood. The receptors here all came from a man younger than 45 with active or convalescent COVID-19.

This chain uses TRBV29-1 with TRBJ1-2; no reliable D call. Trimming left V 7 bases short and J 4 bases short, with 13 bases between. The CDR3 has 12 residues. Germline V gives CDR1 SQVTM, CDR2 ANQGSEA. The CDR3 here is CSAIHSGYGYTF. As DNA, the CDR3 is TGCAGCGCCATACATTCAGGCTATGGCTACACCTTC.

J is TRBJ1-4 and V is TRBV27; D perhaps matches TRBD1 (5 bases). The CDR3 covers 15 residues. Trimming shortened V by 6 bases and J by 8 bases, and 19 bases separated the two germline ends. The germline CDR1 and CDR2 sequences are MNHEY and SMNVEV (reference sequence). CDR3 loop: CASRSYRRGGEKLFF. The CDR3 nucleotides are TGTGCCAGCAGGTCTTATCGAAGGGGAGGAGAAAAACTGTTTTTT.

V gene TRBV28 combines with J gene TRBJ2-3; TRBD1 matches at 8 bases. The V gene's germline CDR1 is MDHEN and CDR2 SYDVKM. The length of the CDR3 is 14 residues. Trimming removed 7 bases from V and 4 bases from J; junction bases left unmatched: 7. CDR3 DNA: TGTGCCAGCACCCGAGGACAGGGCGCAGATACGCAGTATTTT. Its translation: CASTRGQGADTQYF. Full variable domain (rest looked up from reference TRBV28 and TRBJ2-3): DVKVTQSSRYLVKRTGEKVFLECVQDMDHENMFWYRQDPGLGLRLIYFSYDVKMKEKGDIPEGYSVSREKKERFSLILESASTNQTSMYLCASTRGQGADTQYFGPGTRLTVL.

The rearrangement joins TRBV12-3 or TRBV12-4 to TRBJ1-2, with D unclear. The CDR3 length is 13 residues. The V end was cut by 3 bases, the J end by 4 bases, with 9 bases between. CDR3 sequence: CASSLLRSYGYTF. CDR3 sequence (DNA): TGTGCCAGCAGTTTGCTGCGGAGCTATGGCTACACCTTC.

The chain recombines TRBV6-1 with TRBJ2-7; D call uncertain. This CDR3 comprises 13 residues. Between the trimmed V and J ends, which lost 7 bases and 0 bases, there was a span of 10 bases. Germline V gene data show CDR1 as MNHNS and CDR2 as SASEGT. For the CDR3, the DNA is TGTGCCAGCATTCCCCTAAGCTCCTACGAGCAGTACTTC. It translates to CASIPLSSYEQYF.

This chain uses TRBV12-5 with TRBJ2-1; 7 positions match TRBD2. Germline V gene sequence: CDR1 LGHNT, CDR2 FRNRAP. The CDR3 runs 14 residues. V shed 6 bases and J 3 bases; nucleotides not matched to a gene: 5. The CDR3 here is CASGSGERYNEQFF. The DNA for the CDR3 is TGTGCTAGTGGAAGCGGGGAGCGCTACAATGAGCAGTTCTTC.

V gene TRBV28 combines with J gene TRBJ2-5, with 8 bases that match TRBD1. The germline gives CDR1 MDHEN, CDR2 SYDVKM. This CDR3 spans 12 amino acids. Trimming at V came to 8 bases and at J to 7 bases, leaving 6 bases not matched to a gene. CDR3: CASQTGEVTQYF. The CDR3 DNA follows: TGTGCCAGCCAGACAGGGGAGGTGACCCAGTACTTC.

The chain links TRBV27 to TRBJ1-5, with 7 bases identical to TRBD1. CDR1 is MNHEY, CDR2 SMNVEV, per germline (reference sequence). The ends lost 3 bases at V and 4 bases at J; junction bases unmatched: 0. The CDR3 has 13 residues. The DNA of the CDR3 is TGTGCCAGCAGTTTGGGACAGAATCAGCCCCAGCATTTT. Translated: CASSLGQNQPQHF.

Written as DNA, the CDR3 is TGTGCCAGTAAAAAGTCCCGGGACATAAATAATCAGCCCCAGCATTTT. Amino acids: CASKKSRDINNQPQHF. The chain couples TRBV19 to TRBJ1-5, with a possible D match to TRBD1 (6 bases). With 7 bases removed from V and 4 bases from J, the gap between germline ends came to 20 bases. This CDR3 has 16 residues. The germline V gene encodes CDR1 LNHDA and CDR2 SQIVND (reference sequence).

The chain links TRBV28 to TRBJ2-5; 9 bases align to TRBD2. The CDR3 has 16 amino acids. Germline trimming cut 5 bases from V and 1 base from J; bases unmatched to any gene: 8. Germline loops: CDR1 MDHEN, CDR2 SYDVKM. The CDR3 DNA is TGTGCCAGCAGTCCCACCCGACTAGCGGTCCAAGAGACCCAGTACTTC. This codes for CASSPTRLAVQETQYF.

This rearrangement joins TRBV28 to TRBJ1-5, with D tentatively TRBD1 (5 bases). This CDR3 contains 11 residues. The germline V gene encodes CDR1 MDHEN and CDR2 SYDVKM. The germline V and J ends were trimmed by 10 bases and 9 bases, with 13 bases remaining between them. Here the CDR3 reads CATAMGGPQHF. In nucleotides, the CDR3 is TGTGCCACCGCGATGGGGGGGCCCCAGCATTTT.

The chain couples TRBV4-1 to TRBJ1-1, with 8 positions matching TRBD1. The CDR3 runs to 16 residues. Germline CDR1 reads MGHRA; CDR2 reads YSYEKL. V lost 4 bases to trimming and J lost 0 bases; unmatched junction nucleotides: 7. The CDR3 region is CASSRGQGPMNTEAFF. The CDR3 DNA reads as TGCGCCAGCAGCCGAGGACAGGGCCCAATGAACACTGAAGCTTTCTTT.

The J gene is TRBJ2-2, the V gene TRBV3-1 (or the pseudogene TRBV3-2); 7 bases match TRBD2. The CDR3 is made up of 15 amino acids. CDR1 and CDR2 (germline): LGHDT, YNNKEL (reference sequence). The V gene end was trimmed by 6 bases and the J gene end by 1 base; junction bases not matched to a gene: 5. CDR3 region: CASRGGAGNTGELFF. The CDR3 bases are TGTGCCAGCAGGGGAGGGGCAGGGAACACCGGGGAGCTGTTTTTT.

J is TRBJ1-6 and V is TRBV27; TRBD1 agrees at 7 bases. The CDR3 consists of 19 residues. Germline lookup yields CDR1 MNHEY and CDR2 SMNVEV (reference sequence). After removal of 3 bases from V and 0 bases from J, the junction contained 11 bases not matched to a gene. The CDR3 spells CASSFPRQGKSSYNSPLHF. The CDR3 nucleotides read TGTGCCAGCAGTTTCCCAAGACAGGGAAAGAGCTCCTATAATTCACCCCTCCACTTT.

The chain links TRBV7-2 to TRBJ2-5; 11 positions match TRBD2. This CDR3 is 16 amino acids long. CDR1 SGHTA and CDR2 FQGNSA come from the germline V gene. Germline trimming cut 4 bases from V and 1 base from J; bases unmatched to any gene: 5. CDR3 DNA: TGTGCCAGCAGCTCAAGACTAGCGGGGCTCCAAGAGACCCAGTACTTC. Its translation is CASSSRLAGLQETQYF.

V is TRBV5-6 and J is TRBJ1-2; D gene unclear. V lost 1 base to trimming and J lost 1 base, with 8 bases between them. CDR3 size: 14 residues. The germline V gene encodes CDR1 SGHDT and CDR2 YYEEEE. The CDR3 reads CASSLKQFNYGYTF. CDR3 nucleotides: TGTGCCAGCAGCTTGAAACAGTTTAACTATGGCTACACCTTC.

This chain uses TRBV5-1 with TRBJ2-2; D is possibly TRBD2 (5 bases). Germline-derived CDR1 and CDR2 are SGHRS and YFSETQ. The CDR3 consists of 16 residues. V lost 4 bases, J lost 4 bases, and 17 bases lay in between. Here the CDR3 reads CASSRAGSPFTGELFF. The CDR3 DNA follows: TGCGCCAGCAGCCGGGCGGGCTCACCATTCACCGGGGAGCTGTTTTTT. Variable domain in full (rest from reference TRBV5-1 and TRBJ2-2): KAGVTQTPRYLIKTRGQQVTLSCSPISGHRSVSWYQQTPGQGLQFLFEYFSETQRNKGNFPGRFSGRQFSNSRSEMNVSTLELGDSALYLCASSRAGSPFTGELFFGEGSRLTVL.

This sequence joins TRBV3-1 (or the pseudogene TRBV3-2) and TRBJ2-3, with 10 bases matching TRBD2. Germline V gene sequence: CDR1 LGHDT, CDR2 YNNKEL (reference sequence). V shed 0 bases and J 2 bases; nucleotides not matched to a gene: 14. The CDR3 totals 20 residues. The CDR3: CASSQEGPLAGRPHTDTQYF. The CDR3 DNA is TGTGCCAGCAGCCAAGAGGGTCCACTAGCGGGGCGCCCCCACACAGATACGCAGTATTTT.

The genes are TRBV2 and TRBJ1-5, with D possibly matching TRBD1 (5 bases). Per the germline V gene, CDR1 is SNHLY and CDR2 is FYNNEI. With 3 bases removed from V and 2 bases from J, the gap between germline ends came to 8 bases. The CDR3 spans 14 residues. The CDR3, as DNA: TGTGCCAGCAGTGACACAGGAGGCAATCAGCCCCAGCATTTT. As protein: CASSDTGGNQPQHF. Supplemented by reference TRBV2 and TRBJ1-5, the full variable domain reads EPEVTQTPSHQVTQMGQEVILRCVPISNHLYFYWYRQILGQKVEFLVSFYNNEISEKSEIFDDQFSVERPDGSNFTLKIRSTKLEDSAMYFCASSDTGGNQPQHFGDGTRLSIL.

V and J are TRBV19 and TRBJ2-1, with D possibly being TRBD1 (5 bases). CDR1 is LNHDA and CDR2 is SQIVND in the germline V gene (reference sequence). With 7 bases removed from V and 6 bases from J, the gap between germline ends came to 19 bases. CDR3 length: 15 residues. CDR3 loop: CASKGWPGSGNEQFF. CDR3 bases: TGTGCCAGTAAGGGGTGGCCAGGATCGGGCAATGAGCAGTTCTTC.

The J gene is TRBJ1-2, the V gene TRBV7-2, with D perhaps TRBD1 (6 bases). From germline, CDR1 is SGHTA and CDR2 FQGNSA. V was cut by 7 bases and J by 4 bases, with 16 bases left in between. The CDR3 consists of 14 residues. The chain's CDR3 is CASTLHREGYGYTF. The CDR3, as DNA: TGTGCCAGCACCCTTCACAGGGAGGGCTATGGCTACACCTTC.

This chain uses TRBV18 with TRBJ1-2, with D possibly TRBD1 on 5 matching bases. The germline V and J ends were trimmed by 2 bases and 4 bases, with 14 bases remaining between them. Germline loops: CDR1 KGHSH, CDR2 LQKENI. CDR3 size: 15 residues. The CDR3 region is CASSPSTGEGYGYTF. In DNA, the CDR3 is TGTGCCAGCTCACCAAGTACGGGGGAAGGCTATGGCTACACCTTC.

The V and J genes are TRBV18 and TRBJ2-5; possible D gene TRBD1, 5 bases. CDR1 and CDR2 (germline): KGHSH, LQKENI. V was trimmed by 3 bases and J by 5 bases, leaving 16 bases between them. The CDR3 is 15 amino acids. DNA for the CDR3: TGTGCCAGCTCACCTTCGACTGGGGCTGGGGAGACCCAGTACTTC. Encoded protein: CASSPSTGAGETQYF. The full variable domain, in which reference TRBV18 and TRBJ2-5 provide the parts outside the CDR3, is NAGVMQNPRHLVRRRGQEARLRCSPMKGHSHVYWYRQLPEEGLKFMVYLQKENIIDESGMPKERFSAEFPKEGPSILRIQQVVRGDSAAYFCASSPSTGAGETQYFGPGTRLLVL.

The V call is TRBV27, the J call TRBJ2-3; 7 nucleotides match TRBD1. Germline values: CDR1 MNHEY, CDR2 SMNVEV (reference sequence). V trimming: 4 bases; J trimming: 6 bases; junction bases outside the gene matches: 16. This CDR3 is built from 17 residues. Written as DNA, the CDR3 is TGTGCCAGCAGTTCCCCACGGACAGGCGCCTCCCGGGATACGCAGTATTTT. Its protein product is CASSSPRTGASRDTQYF.

This chain joins TRBV15 and TRBJ1-1; 9 bases are a match to TRBD1. The germline CDR1 and CDR2 sequences are LNHNV and YYDKDF (reference sequence). The CDR3 is made up of 16 amino acids. V gave up 8 bases and J gave up 0 bases; unmatched junction bases: 10. CDR3 DNA: TGTGCCACCCGGCCGGGACAGGGCACCATGAACACTGAAGCTTTCTTT. Translated: CATRPGQGTMNTEAFF. The full variable domain, rest sourced from reference TRBV15 and TRBJ1-1, is DAMVIQNPRYQVTQFGKPVTLSCSQTLNHNVMYWYQQKSSQAPKLLFHYYDKDFNNEADTPDNFQSRRPNTSFCFLDIRSPGLGDTAMYLCATRPGQGTMNTEAFFGQGTRLTVV.

The chain has TRBV2 and TRBJ2-2; D is perhaps TRBD2 (6 bases). This CDR3 has 13 amino acids. V shed 6 bases and J shed 7 bases, with 12 bases lying between them. From germline, CDR1 is SNHLY and CDR2 FYNNEI. DNA for the CDR3: TGTGCCAGCAGGGCGGAGGGGAACGGGGAGCTGTTTTTT. It encodes CASRAEGNGELFF. The full variable domain, in which reference TRBV2 and TRBJ2-2 provide the parts outside the CDR3, is EPEVTQTPSHQVTQMGQEVILRCVPISNHLYFYWYRQILGQKVEFLVSFYNNEISEKSEIFDDQFSVERPDGSNFTLKIRSTKLEDSAMYFCASRAEGNGELFFGEGSRLTVL.

The chain joins TRBV30 to TRBJ1-2, with D maybe TRBD1 (5 bases). The germline gives CDR1 GTSNPN, CDR2 SVGIG (reference sequence). Trimming shortened V by 3 bases and J by 4 bases, and 27 bases separated the two germline ends. This CDR3 region has 18 residues. The chain's CDR3 is CAWRDPGRVQDTVYGYTF. CDR3 coding DNA: TGTGCCTGGAGGGACCCCGGACGGGTTCAGGACACGGTCTATGGCTACACCTTC.

The V call is TRBV5-1, the J call TRBJ1-2; the D is unclear. Germline V gives CDR1 SGHRS, CDR2 YFSETQ. V shed 6 bases and J shed 3 bases, with 18 bases lying between them. The length of the CDR3 is 15 residues. CDR3 amino acids: CASKDGVSAYYGYTF. CDR3 bases: TGCGCCAGCAAGGACGGGGTTAGCGCGTACTATGGCTACACCTTC.